The source of this T cell receptor (beta chain) is a study of technical replicates of blood from a few donors (dated by TCRdb to the late 2010s). To prepare the library, the immunoSEQ multiplex PCR assay was applied. TCRdb took this table from immuneACCESS and kept in-frame rearrangements with V and J called. Such tables lack part of the clones; where checked against another copy, unresolved V genes explain under half of the gap, and the rest is unexplained. Here the sample has some 84,000 clones; over 75% occur a single time. The leading ten clones occupy 0.3% to 0.45% of the sample. The V end gives up 4 bases and the J end 2 bases, leaving 3 bases in the junction not matched to a gene. In the germline V gene, CDR1 corresponds to SGHNT and CDR2 to YENEEA. Spanning cysteine to phenylalanine, the CDR3 consists of 15 amino acids. Only CDR3 DNA remains: 45 bases, in frame from the first base. With regard to this clone: The antigen this receptor binds is unknown. Base qualities are not at hand, and no much larger clone is one base apart.

The specimen was T cells isolated from PBMCs. The chain couples TRBV11-3 to TRBJ2-1, and 9 junctional nucleotides match TRBD2. The sequence was obtained from a human donor in good health. The DNA sequence is TGTGCCAGCAGCTCGATAGCGGGAGCCTACAATGAGCAGTTCTTC. Translated, it reads CASSSIAGAYNEQFF.